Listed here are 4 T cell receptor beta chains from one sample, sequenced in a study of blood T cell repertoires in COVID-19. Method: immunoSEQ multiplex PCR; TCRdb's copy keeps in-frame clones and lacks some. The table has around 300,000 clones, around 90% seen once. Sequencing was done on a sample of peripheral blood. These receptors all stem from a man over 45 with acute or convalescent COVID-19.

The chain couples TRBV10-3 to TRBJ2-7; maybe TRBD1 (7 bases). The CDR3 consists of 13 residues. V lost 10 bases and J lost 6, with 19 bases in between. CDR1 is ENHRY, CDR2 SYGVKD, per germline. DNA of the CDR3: TGTGCCACCCAGGGGGGTATAGGAGTCGAGCAGTACTTC. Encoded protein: CATQGGIGVEQYF.

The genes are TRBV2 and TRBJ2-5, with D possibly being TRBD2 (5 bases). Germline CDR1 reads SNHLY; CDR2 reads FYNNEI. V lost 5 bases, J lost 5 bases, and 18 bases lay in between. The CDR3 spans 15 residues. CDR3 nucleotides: TGTGCCAGCAGTTTTTTAACTCTGCCGGGGGAGACCCAGTACTTC. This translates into CASSFLTLPGETQYF.

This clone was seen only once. CDR3 DNA sequence: TGTGCCAGCAGCCTTTCCGTCCCGGGACTGCCCTACGAGCAGTACTTC. Its translation is CASSLSVPGLPYEQYF. This sequence joins TRBV7-9 and TRBJ2-7; perhaps TRBD2 as D (6 bases). The CDR3 has 16 amino acids. Per the germline V gene, CDR1 is SEHNR and CDR2 is FQNEAQ (reference sequence). Deletions cut 5 bases from V and 2 bases from J, with 19 bases between.

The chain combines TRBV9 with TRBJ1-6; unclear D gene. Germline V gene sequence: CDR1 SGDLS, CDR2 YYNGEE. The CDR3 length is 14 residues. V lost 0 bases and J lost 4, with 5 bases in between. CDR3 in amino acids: CASSVARYNSPLHF. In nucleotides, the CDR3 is TGTGCCAGCAGCGTAGCGCGGTATAATTCACCCCTCCACTTT. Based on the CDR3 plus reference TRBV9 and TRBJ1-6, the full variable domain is DSGVTQTPKHLITATGQRVTLRCSPRSGDLSVYWYQQSLDQGLQFLIQYYNGEERAKGNILERFSAQQFPDLHSELNLSSLELGDSALYFCASSVARYNSPLHFGNGTRLTVT.